This T cell receptor beta chain was sequenced during a study of blood T cells in healthy people across ages. The length of the CDR3 is 13 residues. The germline gives CDR1 DFQATT, CDR2 SNEGSKA (reference sequence). A sample-barcoded 5' primer and a J-beta primer mix were used in a second PCR of roughly 7 to 11 cycles. TCRdb itself ran the 5' RACE reads through MiXCR, one entry per CDR3 protein. Altogether around 1.5 million distinct CDR3 sequences are present, roughly 60% being singletons, with the ten largest covering 6.7%. This clonotype was seen a single time. Its antigen is as yet unknown. Notes on the study in general: The fall in TCR beta diversity per million T cells was roughly linear with age.

Specimen: blood. The TCR was taken from a man aged 18-30 years in good health. J is TRBJ2-7 and V is TRBV20-1; TRBD2 agrees at 9 bases. The J call may be faulty, since TRBJ2-5 better matches the DNA end. Written as DNA, the CDR3 is TGCAGTGCTCCAGATAGCGGGGGCGAGACCCAGTACTTC. It specifies CSAPDSGGETQYF.